This T cell receptor beta chain was identified during a study of blood T cell repertoires in COVID-19. Trimming took off 1 base at V and 1 base at J, with 18 bases between the two ends. Germline V gene data show CDR1 as SGHTS and CDR2 as YDEGEE. The length of the CDR3 is 17 residues. Using immunoSEQ multiplex PCR, the repertoire was profiled, and TCRdb retains in-frame clones only, with some absent. Of 240,000 or so clones listed, about 90% are singletons. The receptor's source is a man in his sixties who had recovered from COVID-19. The sample comprised peripheral blood. The chain links TRBV5-8 to TRBJ2-7, with D possibly matching TRBD2 (7 bases). In DNA, the CDR3 is TGTGCCAGCAGCTTGTGGGCCGGCCGGGGGGCTTCCTACGAGCAGTACGTC. Residues: CASSLWAGRGASYEQYV.